A selection of T cell receptor beta chains follows, all from one sample in a study of T cell responses to AZD1222 COVID-19 vaccine. Only in-frame clones appear in the TCRdb table, and some are missing; sequencing was by immunoSEQ multiplex PCR. The table includes about 130,000 clones, 88% detected once. The sequencing used peripheral blood, collected 28 days after the second AZD1222 dose. These receptors were obtained from an adult who received the AZD1222 COVID-19 vaccine. Both conserved end residues are part of each CDR3. D genes are given only for firm matches. Clone size is stated in some rows and not others, as once, few, many or a class when expanded.

>TRBD1|TRBV27|NA|TRBJ2-7
TGTGCCAGCAGGCCGCAAAAGGGAACAGGGGACTACGAGCAGTACTTC
CASRPQKGTGDYEQYF
>TRBD1|TRBV5-5|NA|TRBJ2-1
TGTGCCAGCAGCCGACAGGGTGGCTCCTACAATGAGCAGTTCTTC
CASSRQGGSYNEQFF
>NA|TRBV25-1|NA|TRBJ1-6
TGTGCCAGCAGTGTAGGAGGTTCACCCCTCCACTTT
CASSVGGSPLHF
>TRBD1|TRBV19|NA|TRBJ2-1
TGTGCCAGTAGTAGGGAGTTATCCGGGACAGGGAATTACAATGAGCAGTTCTTC
CASSRELSGTGNYNEQFF
>NA|TRBV5-6|NA|TRBJ2-7
TGTGCCAGCAGCTTGGGGTATCCGGGGTCCTACGAGCAGTACTTC
CASSLGYPGSYEQYF
>NA|TRBV28|NA|TRBJ1-2
TGTGCCAGCACCCGTCCCCCAGGACCTTATGGCTACACCTTC
CASTRPPGPYGYTF
>TRBD1|TRBV4-2|NA|TRBJ1-2
TGTGCCAGCAGCCAAGAACGGGACAGGTATGGCTACACCTTC
CASSQERDRYGYTF
>NA|TRBV6-5|NA|TRBJ1-1
TGTGCCAGCAGCCCGGACAGATCTGAAGCTTTCTTT
CASSPDRSEAFF
>NA|TRBV27|NA|TRBJ2-1
TGTGCCAGCAGTTCGATACTAGCTGGTGAGCAGTTCTTC
CASSSILAGEQFF
>NA|TRBV7-2|NA|TRBJ2-7
TGTGCCAGCAGCTTAGAAGGCTTCCGTCACCAGTACTTC
CASSLEGFRHQYF
>NA|TRBV7-3|NA|TRBJ1-1
TGTGCCAGCAGTAATATTGGGACTGAAGCTTTCTTT
CASSNIGTEAFF
>NA|TRBV4-1|NA|TRBJ1-4
TGCGCCAGCAGCCAACTGGACCCCTTTATTGCAACTAATGAAAAACTGTTTTTT
CASSQLDPFIATNEKLFF
>NA|TRBV5-1|NA|TRBJ1-6
TGCGCCAGCAGCTTGTCCGACAGCAATTCACCCCTCCACTTT
CASSLSDSNSPLHF
>NA|TRBV27|NA|TRBJ1-6
TGTGCCAGCAGTTTATCGGGGGGTTCCTATAATTCACCCCTCCACTTT
CASSLSGGSYNSPLHF
>NA|TRBV6-4|NA|TRBJ2-1
TGTGCCAGCAGTTCTGAGCCTCTCCTTAGCTCCTACAATGAGCAGTTCTTC
CASSSEPLLSSYNEQFF
>NA|TRBV12-3/TRBV12-4|NA|TRBJ2-7
TGTGCCAGCAGTTTAGCGCCAGTCGAGCAGTACTTC
CASSLAPVEQYF
>NA|TRBV27|NA|TRBJ1-4
TGTGCCAGCAGTTTGAGCACGGCACCTGAAAAACTGTTTTTT
CASSLSTAPEKLFF
>NA|TRBV15|NA|TRBJ1-2
TGTGCCACCAGCCCCCCGGGGGGGGGACTAGCGAACTATGGCTACACCTTC
CATSPPGGGLANYGYTF
>TRBD2|TRBV9|once|TRBJ2-7
TGTGCCAGCAGCCTGTGGACTAGCGGGGCGGAGCAGTACTTC
CASSLWTSGAEQYF
>NA|TRBV4-1|NA|TRBJ1-5
TGCGCCAGCAGCCAAGGGGAGGCCTTAAATCAGCCCCAGCATTTT
CASSQGEALNQPQHF
>NA|TRBV7-2|NA|TRBJ2-3
TGTGCCAGCAGCTTTAAGGGGGGCCAGTCAGATACGCAGTATTTT
CASSFKGGQSDTQYF
>TRBD2|TRBV10-3|once|TRBJ2-2
TGTGCCATCAGTGAAGGGACTAGAGATACCGGGGAGCTGTTTTTT
CAISEGTRDTGELFF
>NA|TRBV9|NA|TRBJ1-3
TGTGCCAGCAGCGGACGCCACTTGTCGGGAAACACCATATATTTT
CASSGRHLSGNTIYF
>NA|TRBV27|NA|TRBJ2-3
TGTGCCAGCAGCCCGAGCTGGGATACGCAGTATTTT
CASSPSWDTQYF
>NA|TRBV3-1/TRBV3-2|NA|TRBJ2-7
TGTGCCAGCAGCCAAGATCGCGGGACAGAAACTTACGAGCAGTACTTC
CASSQDRGTETYEQYF
>TRBD1|TRBV18|NA|TRBJ1-1
TGTGCCAGCTCACCCGGGACAGGAATGAACACTGAAGCTTTCTTT
CASSPGTGMNTEAFF
>NA|TRBV5-1|NA|TRBJ2-3
TGCGCCAGCAGCTTGGGGGGGACTAGCACAGATACGCAGTATTTT
CASSLGGTSTDTQYF
>NA|TRBV7-2|once|TRBJ1-5
TGTGCCAGCAGCTTAGCCAGCAATCAGCCCCAGCATTTT
CASSLASNQPQHF
>NA|TRBV13|NA|TRBJ1-2
TGTGCCAGCAGCTTAGGGCGGCTATACCCTCATGGCTACACCTTC
CASSLGRLYPHGYTF
>NA|TRBV6-1|NA|TRBJ1-3
TGTGCCAGCAGTGAAATAGGGGTGTCAGGAAACACCATATATTTT
CASSEIGVSGNTIYF
>TRBD2|TRBV2|NA|TRBJ2-3
TGTGCCAGCAGAGGTAGAACTAGCGGGAGAGGGGGCGCAGATACGCAGTATTTT
CASRGRTSGRGGADTQYF
>NA|TRBV19|NA|TRBJ2-5
TGTGCCAGTAGTATAGACCCTAGGGGGGGCCGAGAGACCCAGTACTTC
CASSIDPRGGRETQYF
>NA|TRBV14|NA|TRBJ2-1
TGTGCCAGCAGTGTGGGGTGGACTGAGAACAATGAGCAGTTCTTC
CASSVGWTENNEQFF
>NA|TRBV9|NA|TRBJ2-7
TGTGCCAGCAGCCCCCGGACCTACGAGCAGTACTTC
CASSPRTYEQYF
>NA|TRBV12-3/TRBV12-4|NA|TRBJ1-5
TGTGCCAGCAGTTTTGGTTATCAGCCCCAGCATTTT
CASSFGYQPQHF
>NA|TRBV11-2|NA|TRBJ2-2
TGTGCCAGCAGCCCATACCGGGACACCACCGGGGAGCTGTTTTTT
CASSPYRDTTGELFF
>NA|TRBV11-2|NA|TRBJ1-3
TGTGCCAGCAGCTCCTTGGGGGCGGCAGGAAACACCATATATTTT
CASSSLGAAGNTIYF
>NA|TRBV29-1|few|TRBJ2-7
TGCAGCGTGGCCAACACCTACGAGCAGTACTTC
CSVANTYEQYF
>NA|TRBV5-1|NA|TRBJ1-1
TGCGCCAGCAGCAACGGACTCACGAACACTGAAGCTTTCTTT
CASSNGLTNTEAFF
>NA|TRBV4-2|NA|TRBJ1-1
TGTGCCAGCAGCCAAGTCGGAGCTGCTGAAGCTTTCTTT
CASSQVGAAEAFF
>TRBD1|TRBV10-3|NA|TRBJ1-2
TGTGCCATCAGCGCCACAGGGGTAGGCTACACCTTC
CAISATGVGYTF
>NA|TRBV16|NA|TRBJ1-4
TGTGCCAGCAGCCAAGAACGTAGGACGGCGTTTGGAAAACTGTTTTTT
CASSQERRTAFGKLFF
>NA|TRBV5-1|NA|TRBJ2-5
TGCGCCAGCAGCTTGACCGCCGGGGAGACCCAGTACTTC
CASSLTAGETQYF
>NA|TRBV21-1|NA|TRBJ2-7
TGTGCCAGCAGCAAGGGGACAGAACGCTACGAGCAGTACTTC
CASSKGTERYEQYF
>NA|TRBV28|NA|TRBJ1-6
TGTGCCAGCAGGTCGGGCCAGCTATATAATTCACCCCTCCACTTT
CASRSGQLYNSPLHF
>NA|TRBV6-5|NA|TRBJ1-6
TGTGCCAGTTCCGGGGCCTATAATTCACCCCTCCACTTT
CASSGAYNSPLHF
>NA|TRBV6-1|NA|TRBJ1-1
TGTGCCAGCAGTGAAGCGTTAGACAGTACTGAAGCTTTCTTT
CASSEALDSTEAFF
>NA|TRBV4-2|few|TRBJ2-3
TGTGCCAGCAGCCCCAGACTGGGCACAGATACGCAGTATTTT
CASSPRLGTDTQYF
>NA|TRBV30|NA|TRBJ1-1
TGTGCCTGGAGCAGGGGAAGTTCTGAAGCTTTCTTT
CAWSRGSSEAFF
>NA|TRBV5-1|NA|TRBJ1-1
TGCGCCAGCAGCCGGACTCTTGCGATGAACACTGAAGCTTTCTTT
CASSRTLAMNTEAFF
>TRBD2|TRBV7-9|NA|TRBJ2-7
TGTGCCAGCAGCCCCGCTAGCGGGAGACCCTACGAGCAGTACTTC
CASSPASGRPYEQYF
>NA|TRBV7-2|NA|TRBJ2-3
TGTGCCAGCAGCTTCGGACTGGTCCCAGATACGCAGTATTTT
CASSFGLVPDTQYF
>TRBD1|TRBV29-1|NA|TRBJ2-7
TGCAGCGTAAGTGGGACAGATATCTACGAGCAGTACTTC
CSVSGTDIYEQYF
>NA|TRBV5-4|few|TRBJ1-3
TGTGCCAGCAAGACCGAGGGGGGTAACTCTGGAAACACCATATATTTT
CASKTEGGNSGNTIYF